This entry describes one T cell receptor (beta chain). The antigen remains undetermined. In the PCR, 60 Vbeta and 13 Jbeta primers were used. Assay: immunoSEQ multiplex PCR; the TCRdb copy retains only in-frame clones and omits some. The sample comprises approximately 170,000 clones, roughly four fifths of which are singletons, and 0.9% to 1.1% rests with the top ten. This sample stems from a study of cytomegalovirus exposure and HLA in healthy donors. General study results and limits: In a later analysis, a genetic analysis reported fewer productive-TCR N-insertions in an Asian-associated ancestry cluster than the cohort average.

Germline V CDR1 and CDR2: MNHEY, SVGAGI. This CDR3 comprises 14 residues. Trimming took 10 bases from V and 3 from J, leaving 15 bases between them. Sequencing was carried out using PBMCs. This TCR derives from a woman in her thirties or forties in good health and CMV-seronegative. The rearrangement joins TRBV6-5 to TRBJ2-2; possible D gene TRBD2, 5 bases. The DNA of the CDR3 is TGTGCCACCCGTTTACGGGGAGACACCGGGGAGCTGTTTTTT. Its translation is CATRLRGDTGELFF.